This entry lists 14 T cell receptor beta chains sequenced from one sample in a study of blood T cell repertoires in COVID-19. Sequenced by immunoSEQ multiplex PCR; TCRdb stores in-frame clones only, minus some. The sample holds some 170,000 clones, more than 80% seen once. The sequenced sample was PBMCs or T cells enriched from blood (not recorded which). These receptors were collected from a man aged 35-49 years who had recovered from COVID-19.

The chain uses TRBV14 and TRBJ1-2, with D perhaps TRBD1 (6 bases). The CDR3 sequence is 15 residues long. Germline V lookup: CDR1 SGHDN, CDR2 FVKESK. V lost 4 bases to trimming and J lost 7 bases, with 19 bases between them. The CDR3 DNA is TGTGCCAGCAGCCCCGAGGGACATATACGAGGTGGCTACACCTTC. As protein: CASSPEGHIRGGYTF.

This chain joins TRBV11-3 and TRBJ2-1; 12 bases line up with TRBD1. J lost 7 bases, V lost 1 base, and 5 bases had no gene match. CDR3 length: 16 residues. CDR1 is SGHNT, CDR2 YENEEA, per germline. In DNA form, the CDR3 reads TGTGCCAGCAGCTTAGCGGGACAGGGGGCCTGGAATGAGCAGTTCTTC. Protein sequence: CASSLAGQGAWNEQFF.

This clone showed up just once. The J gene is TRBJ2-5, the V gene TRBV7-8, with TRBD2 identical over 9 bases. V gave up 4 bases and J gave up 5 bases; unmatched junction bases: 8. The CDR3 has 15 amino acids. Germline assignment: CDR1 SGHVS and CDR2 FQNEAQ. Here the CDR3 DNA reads TGTGCCAGCAGCTCAGGAGCGGGAGGAGCGGAGACCCAGTACTTC. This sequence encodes CASSSGAGGAETQYF.

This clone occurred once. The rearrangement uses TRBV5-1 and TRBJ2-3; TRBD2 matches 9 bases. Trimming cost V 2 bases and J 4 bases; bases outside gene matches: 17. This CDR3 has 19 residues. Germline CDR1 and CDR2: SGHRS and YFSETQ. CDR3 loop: CASSFNPVVAGDRADTQYF. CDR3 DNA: TGCGCCAGCAGCTTCAACCCCGTAGTAGCGGGAGATCGGGCAGATACGCAGTATTTT.

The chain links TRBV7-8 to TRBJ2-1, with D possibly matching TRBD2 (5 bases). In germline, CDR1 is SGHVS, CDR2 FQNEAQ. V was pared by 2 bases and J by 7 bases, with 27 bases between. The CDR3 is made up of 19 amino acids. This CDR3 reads CASSLSPSSETSPRNEQFF. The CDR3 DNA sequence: TGTGCCAGCAGCTTATCACCTAGCTCAGAGACGTCCCCTCGTAATGAGCAGTTCTTC.

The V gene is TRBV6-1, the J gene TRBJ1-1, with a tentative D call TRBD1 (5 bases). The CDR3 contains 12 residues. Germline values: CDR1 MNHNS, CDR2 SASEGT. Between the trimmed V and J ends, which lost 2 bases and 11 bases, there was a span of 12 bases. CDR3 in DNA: TGTGCCAGCAGTGAACGGGGGGATGGGGCTTTCTTT. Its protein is CASSERGDGAFF.

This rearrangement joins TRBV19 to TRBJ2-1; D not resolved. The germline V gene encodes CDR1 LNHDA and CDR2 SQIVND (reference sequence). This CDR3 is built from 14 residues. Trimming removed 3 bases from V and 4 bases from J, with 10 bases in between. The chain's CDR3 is CASSINNLYNEQFF. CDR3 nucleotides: TGTGCCAGTAGTATCAACAACCTTTACAATGAGCAGTTCTTC.

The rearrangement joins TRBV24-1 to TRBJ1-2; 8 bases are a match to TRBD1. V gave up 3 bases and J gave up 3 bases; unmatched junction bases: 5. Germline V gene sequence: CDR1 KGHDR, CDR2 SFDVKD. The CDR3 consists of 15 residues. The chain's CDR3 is CATSDANRGDYGYTF. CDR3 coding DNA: TGTGCCACCAGTGATGCCAACAGGGGGGACTATGGCTACACCTTC.

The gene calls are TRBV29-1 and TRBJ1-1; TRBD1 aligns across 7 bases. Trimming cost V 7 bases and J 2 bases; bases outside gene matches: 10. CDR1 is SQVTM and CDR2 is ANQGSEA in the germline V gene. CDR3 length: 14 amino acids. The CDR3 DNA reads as TGCAGCGCGGACGGGACAGACTATAACACTGAAGCTTTCTTT. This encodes CSADGTDYNTEAFF.

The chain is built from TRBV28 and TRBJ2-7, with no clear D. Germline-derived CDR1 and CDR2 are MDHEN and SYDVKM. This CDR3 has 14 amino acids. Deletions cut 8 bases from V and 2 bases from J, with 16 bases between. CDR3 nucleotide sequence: TGTGCCAGCTCCCCAGGCAGGCTTCCCTACGAGCAGTACTTC. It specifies CASSPGRLPYEQYF.

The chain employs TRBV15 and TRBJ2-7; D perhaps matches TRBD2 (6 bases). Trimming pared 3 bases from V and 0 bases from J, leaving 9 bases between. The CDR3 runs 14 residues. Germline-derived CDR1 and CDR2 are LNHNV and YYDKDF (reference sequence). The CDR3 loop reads CATSSGGTSYEQYF. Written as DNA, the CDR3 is TGTGCCACCAGCAGCGGGGGTACCTCCTACGAGCAGTACTTC.

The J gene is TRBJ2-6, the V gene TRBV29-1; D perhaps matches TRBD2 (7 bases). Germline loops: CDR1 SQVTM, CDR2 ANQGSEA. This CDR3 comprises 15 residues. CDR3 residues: CSVRGGPSGANVLTF. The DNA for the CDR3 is TGCAGTGTGAGGGGGGGACCGTCTGGGGCCAACGTCCTGACTTTC.

The CDR3 is CASSQTGIGAGQPQHF. Here the CDR3 DNA reads TGTGCCAGTAGCCAAACCGGCATAGGGGCCGGGCAGCCCCAGCATTTT. The V gene is TRBV19, the J gene TRBJ1-5, with D maybe TRBD1 (5 bases). Trimming stripped 6 bases from V and 7 bases from J, with 22 bases between. This CDR3 has 16 amino acids. Germline V lookup: CDR1 LNHDA, CDR2 SQIVND (reference sequence).

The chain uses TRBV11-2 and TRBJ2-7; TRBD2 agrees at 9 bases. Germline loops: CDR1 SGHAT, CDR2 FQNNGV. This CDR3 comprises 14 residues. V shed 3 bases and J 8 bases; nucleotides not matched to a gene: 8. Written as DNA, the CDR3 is TGTGCCAGCAGCTTGGGCGGGGGGGGAAGGCAGCAGTACTTC. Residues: CASSLGGGGRQQYF.